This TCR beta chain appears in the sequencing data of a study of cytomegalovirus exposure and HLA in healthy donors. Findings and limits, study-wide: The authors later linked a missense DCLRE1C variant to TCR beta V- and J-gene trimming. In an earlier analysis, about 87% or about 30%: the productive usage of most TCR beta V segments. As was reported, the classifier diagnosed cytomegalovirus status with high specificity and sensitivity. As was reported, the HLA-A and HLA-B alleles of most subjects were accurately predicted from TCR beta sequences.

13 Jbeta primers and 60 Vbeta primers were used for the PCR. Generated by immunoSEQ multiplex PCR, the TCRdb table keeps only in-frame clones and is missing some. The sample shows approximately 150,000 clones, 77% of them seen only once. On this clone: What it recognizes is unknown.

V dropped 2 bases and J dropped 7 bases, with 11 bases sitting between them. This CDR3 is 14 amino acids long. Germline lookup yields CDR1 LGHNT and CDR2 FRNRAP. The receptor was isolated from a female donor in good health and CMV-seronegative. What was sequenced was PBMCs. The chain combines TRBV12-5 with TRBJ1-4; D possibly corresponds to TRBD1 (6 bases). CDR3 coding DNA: TGTGCTAGTGGTTTGATGGGGGCTGGTGAAAAACTGTTTTTT. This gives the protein CASGLMGAGEKLFF. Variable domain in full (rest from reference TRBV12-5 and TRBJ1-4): DARVTQTPRHKVTEMGQEVTMRCQPILGHNTVFWYRQTMMQGLELLAYFRNRAPLDDSGMPKDRFSAEMPDATLATLKIQPSEPRDSAVYFCASGLMGAGEKLFFGSGTQLSVL.